This T cell receptor beta chain emerged from a study of metastatic and nonmetastatic thyroid tumors (dated by TCRdb to 2019 to 2021). At the level of the whole study: The researchers compared repertoires between peripheral blood samples and tumor or nodule tissue samples from patients with malignant or benign thyroid disease.

Per the germline V gene, SGHRS is the CDR1 and YFSETQ is the CDR2. Inclusive of both ends, the CDR3 amounts to 15 amino acids. Only the CDR3 DNA is retained, 45 bases long and in frame from the first base. V loses 6 bases of germline sequence and J loses 8 bases, and the interval between the two ends is 18 bases. Beyond this particular receptor, the publication reports: In both blood and tumor samples, malignant tumors were reported to have significantly higher TCR beta diversity than benign nodules.

The method was PCR. These reads were obtained on an Illumina HiSeq 4000. High-throughput sequencing was used to profile the CDR3 region of the TCR beta-chain in every patient. Regarding the original processing steps: CDR3 differences across clinicopathological groups were used to build a classifier for discriminating distant-metastatic papillary thyroid cancer patients. Repertoire diversity was assessed with the Shannon index, and tumor-blood repertoire similarity with the Morisita-Horn index. Clones were called with MiXCR by TCRdb after fastp trimmed the public reads at Q25, and only in-frame beta chains were retained. It is TCRdb's table, rather than the study itself, that gives the V and J calls and clone size. For this sample there are 30,000 to 35,000 clones; approximately 19% appear just once. Under 8.5% of the sample belongs to the ten largest clones. Note on this clone: Its specific antigen is unknown. The conserved final phenylalanine or tryptophan is absent from the CDR3, which likely points to a read error.

Before undergoing thyroid surgery, none of the patients had been given any kind of treatment. Using T-cell receptor beta sequencing, the study looked back at clinical samples from patients collected from the early 2010s to the late 2010s. This TCR derives from a female donor with papillary thyroid cancer or a benign thyroid nodule (not recorded which). Some clones in this sample may be carry-over from other donors' samples. The sequencing input was blood. This chain is built from TRBV5-1 and TRBJ1-6; the best D guess is TRBD1, with 6 bases matching. The CDR3 protein is CASIRAGHEDSPLHL. In nucleotides, the sequence is TGCGCCAGCATCCGAGCGGGACATGAAGATTCACCCCTCCACCTT.